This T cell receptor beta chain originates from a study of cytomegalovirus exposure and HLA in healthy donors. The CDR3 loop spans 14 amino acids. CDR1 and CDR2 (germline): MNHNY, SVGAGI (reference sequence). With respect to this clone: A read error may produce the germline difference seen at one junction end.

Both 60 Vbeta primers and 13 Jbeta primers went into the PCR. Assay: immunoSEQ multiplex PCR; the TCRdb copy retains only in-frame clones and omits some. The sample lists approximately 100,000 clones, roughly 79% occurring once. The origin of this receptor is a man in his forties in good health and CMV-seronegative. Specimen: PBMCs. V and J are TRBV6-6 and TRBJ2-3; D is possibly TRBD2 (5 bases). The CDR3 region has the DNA TGTGCCGGCAGGCAGCTGGAGGGCACAGATACGCAGTATTTT. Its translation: CAGRQLEGTDTQYF.